This note documents a single T cell receptor (beta chain) sequence. Its specificity is unknown. Donors likely had unrecorded immune exposures despite being nominally healthy when sampled. The source of the sample is a study of cytomegalovirus exposure and HLA in healthy donors. Notes on the study in general: In a later analysis, HLA-associated TCR beta chains were more clonally expanded than equally common others. Owing to their indistinguishability, certain V segments, notably TRBV6-2 and TRBV6-3, were excluded. There were some public TCRs occurring in many donors, but most TCR sequences were rare.

V was pared by 4 bases and J by 8 bases, with 12 bases between. The CDR3 has 13 amino acids. Looked up from germline, CDR1 is SEHNR and CDR2 is FQNEAQ (reference sequence). Amplification used 60 Vbeta primers and 13 Jbeta primers. The assay was immunoSEQ multiplex PCR, and TCRdb's table has in-frame clones only and misses some. Of around 92,000 clones in the sample, 80% were seen once. Material: PBMCs. The receptor was derived from a man aged 18-30 years in good health and CMV-seronegative. The chain employs TRBV7-9 and TRBJ2-1, with no clear D. CDR3 loop: CASSYLPMDEQFF. CDR3 sequence (DNA): TGTGCCAGCAGCTACTTACCCATGGATGAGCAGTTCTTC. Full variable domain (remainder filled in from reference TRBV7-9 and TRBJ2-1): DTGVSQNPRHKITKRGQNVTFRCDPISEHNRLYWYRQTLGQGPEFLTYFQNEAQLEKSRLLSDRFSAERPKGSFSTLEIQRTEQGDSAMYLCASSYLPMDEQFFGPGTRLTVL.